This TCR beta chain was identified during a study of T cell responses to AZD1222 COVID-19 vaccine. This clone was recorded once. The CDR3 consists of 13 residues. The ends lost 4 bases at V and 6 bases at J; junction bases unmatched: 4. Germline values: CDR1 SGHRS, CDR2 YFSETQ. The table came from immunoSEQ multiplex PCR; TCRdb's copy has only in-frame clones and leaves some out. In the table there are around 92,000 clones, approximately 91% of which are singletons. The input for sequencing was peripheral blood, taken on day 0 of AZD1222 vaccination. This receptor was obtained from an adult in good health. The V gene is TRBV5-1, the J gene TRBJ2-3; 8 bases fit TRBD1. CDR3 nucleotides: TGCGCCAGCAGCGCGGACAGGGTGGATACGCAGTATTTT. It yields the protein CASSADRVDTQYF.